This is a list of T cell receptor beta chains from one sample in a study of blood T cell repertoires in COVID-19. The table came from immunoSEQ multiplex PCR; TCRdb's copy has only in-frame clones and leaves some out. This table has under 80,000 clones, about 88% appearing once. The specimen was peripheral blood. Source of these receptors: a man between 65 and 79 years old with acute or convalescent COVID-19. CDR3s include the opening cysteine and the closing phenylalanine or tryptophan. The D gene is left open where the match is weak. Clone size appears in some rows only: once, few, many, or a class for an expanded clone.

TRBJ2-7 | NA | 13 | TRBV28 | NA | CASSSPWGHEQYF | TGTGCCAGCAGTTCCCCGTGGGGCCACGAGCAGTACTTC
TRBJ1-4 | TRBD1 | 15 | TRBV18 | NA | CASSPRQGTNEKLFF | TGTGCCAGCTCACCAAGACAGGGGACGAATGAAAAACTGTTTTTT
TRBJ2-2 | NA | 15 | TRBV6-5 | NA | CASSYSWDSVGELFF | TGTGCCAGCAGTTACTCGTGGGACTCAGTCGGGGAGCTGTTTTTT
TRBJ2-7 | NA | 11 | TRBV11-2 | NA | CASSAHTMPYF | TGTGCCAGCAGCGCACACACAATGCCGTACTTC
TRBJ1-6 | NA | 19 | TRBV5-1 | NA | CASSLASGPRSMRNSPLHF | TGCGCCAGCAGCTTGGCCTCAGGGCCCCGGTCGATGAGGAATTCACCCCTCCACTTT
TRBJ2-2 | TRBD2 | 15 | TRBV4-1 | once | CASSPDPGGPGELFF | TGCGCCAGCAGCCCGGACCCGGGGGGTCCCGGGGAGCTGTTTTTT
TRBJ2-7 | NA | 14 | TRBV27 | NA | CASSLAEGNYEQYF | TGTGCCAGCAGTCTCGCGGAGGGCAACTACGAGCAGTACTTC
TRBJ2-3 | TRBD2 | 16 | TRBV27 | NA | CASSLYGVAGADTQYF | TGTGCCAGCAGTTTGTACGGGGTAGCGGGCGCAGATACGCAGTATTTT
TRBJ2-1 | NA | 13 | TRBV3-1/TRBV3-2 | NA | CASSLGSYNEQFF | TGTGCCAGCAGCCTCGGCTCCTACAATGAGCAGTTCTTC
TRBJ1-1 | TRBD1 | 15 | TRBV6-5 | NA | CASSYSMAGGTEAFF | TGTGCCAGCAGTTACTCGATGGCAGGGGGCACTGAAGCTTTCTTT
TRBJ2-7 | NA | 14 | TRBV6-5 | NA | CASRGAGHSYEQYF | TGTGCCAGCAGGGGAGCGGGACACTCCTACGAGCAGTACTTC
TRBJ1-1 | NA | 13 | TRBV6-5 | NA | CASKQGFNTEAFF | TGTGCCAGCAAACAGGGTTTCAACACTGAAGCTTTCTTT
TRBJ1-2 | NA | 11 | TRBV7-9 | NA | CASTPGDGYTF | TGTGCCAGCACCCCAGGGGATGGCTACACCTTC
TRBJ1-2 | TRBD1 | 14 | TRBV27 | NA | CASSPTGSRYGYTF | TGTGCCAGCAGTCCGACAGGGAGTCGCTATGGCTACACCTTC
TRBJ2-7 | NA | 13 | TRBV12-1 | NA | CASSPPGYYEQYF | TGTGCCAGCAGCCCACCGGGATACTACGAGCAGTACTTC
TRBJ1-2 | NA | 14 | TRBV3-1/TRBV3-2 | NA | CASSQDRETSGYTF | TGTGCCAGCAGCCAAGACAGGGAAACAAGTGGCTACACCTTC
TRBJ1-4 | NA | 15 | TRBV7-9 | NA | CASSRTLATNEKLFF | TGTGCCAGCAGCCGAACTCTTGCAACTAATGAAAAACTGTTTTTT
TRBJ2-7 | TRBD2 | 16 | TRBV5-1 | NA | CASSWGLAGGSGEQYF | TGCGCCAGCAGCTGGGGTCTAGCGGGAGGCTCGGGCGAGCAGTACTTC
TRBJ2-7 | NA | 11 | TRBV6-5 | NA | CASSYAREQYF | TGTGCCAGCAGTTATGCGCGCGAGCAGTACTTC
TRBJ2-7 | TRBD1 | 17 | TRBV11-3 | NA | CASSFRRGTGAWMKQYF | TGTGCCAGCAGCTTCCGGAGAGGGACAGGGGCGTGGATGAAGCAGTACTTC
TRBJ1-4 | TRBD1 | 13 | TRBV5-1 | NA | CASSLGQGEKLFF | TGCGCCAGCAGCTTGGGACAGGGAGAAAAACTGTTTTTT
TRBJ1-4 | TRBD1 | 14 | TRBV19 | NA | CASSPTGGIEKLFF | TGTGCCAGTAGCCCAACAGGGGGGATCGAAAAACTGTTTTTT
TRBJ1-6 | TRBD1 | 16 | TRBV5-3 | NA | CARSPPDRGNHSPLHF | TGTGCCAGAAGCCCGCCTGACAGGGGGAATCATTCACCCCTCCACTTT
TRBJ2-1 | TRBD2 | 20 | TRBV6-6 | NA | CASSPKPGLGSRSSYNEQFF | TGTGCCAGCAGTCCGAAACCGGGACTAGGGTCTAGGAGCTCCTACAATGAGCAGTTCTTC
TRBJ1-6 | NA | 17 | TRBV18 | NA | CASSPPLTLSYNSPLHF | TGTGCCAGCTCACCACCCTTGACATTGTCCTATAATTCACCCCTCCACTTT
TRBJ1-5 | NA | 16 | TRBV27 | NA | CASSFATTGSNQPQHF | TGTGCCAGCAGTTTTGCAACGACGGGGAGCAATCAGCCCCAGCATTTT
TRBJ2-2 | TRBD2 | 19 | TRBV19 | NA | CASSIAVQRGRGPTGELFF | TGTGCCAGTAGTATAGCCGTCCAGCGGGGGCGGGGGCCCACCGGGGAGCTGTTTTTT